These 13 T cell receptor beta chains came from one sample sequenced in a study of T-cell reconstitution after alpha-beta-depleted transplantation in children. TCRbeta library construction was performed incorporating unique molecular identifiers. TCRdb re-called the PCR reads with MiXCR, one entry per CDR3 protein. The sample comprises about 340,000 distinct CDR3 sequences, 10% to 13% of which are singletons, and around 2.3% rests with the top ten. The material sequenced was PBMCs from the stem cell graft donor, taken from the stem cell graft. Receptor source: a human donor who donated a stem cell graft to a child with acute lymphoblastic leukemia.

This clonotype was found many times. The chain uses TRBV12-3 or TRBV12-4 and TRBJ2-2, with a possible D match to TRBD1 (6 bases). Trimming stripped 5 bases from V and 5 bases from J, with 9 bases between. CDR3 length: 13 amino acids. Here the CDR3 reads CASSKTGTGELFF. DNA of the CDR3: TGTGCCAGCAGTAAAACAGGGACCGGGGAGCTGTTTTTT.

In this sample, this clonotype turned up a few times. J is TRBJ1-5 and V is TRBV5-1, with D hard to call. The length of the CDR3 is 18 residues. Trimming took off 1 base at V and 1 base at J, with 18 bases between the two ends. Per the germline V gene, CDR1 is SGHRS and CDR2 is YFSETQ. This chain's CDR3 is CASSLIHFRQQSNQPQHF. The CDR3 DNA follows: TGCGCCAGCAGCTTGATCCATTTCCGGCAGCAGAGCAATCAGCCCCAGCATTTT.

This clonotype was counted between two and nine times. The V call is TRBV7-8, the J call TRBJ2-6, with 7 bases matching TRBD2. V was pared by 2 bases and J by 4 bases, with 14 bases of the junction left unmatched. The germline V gene has CDR1 SGHVS and CDR2 FQNEAQ. CDR3 length equals 19 residues. CDR3 region: CASSLLRRRESSGANVLTF. The CDR3 DNA is TGTGCCAGCAGCTTACTAAGGAGGCGGGAGAGTTCGGGGGCCAACGTCCTGACTTTC.

Only a few counts were recorded for this clonotype. The V and J genes are TRBV7-9 and TRBJ1-1; unclear D gene. The CDR3 extends over 16 amino acids. Germline CDR1 is SEHNR and CDR2 is FQNEAQ (reference sequence). V lost 0 bases and J 0 bases, leaving 11 bases between the germline ends. The CDR3 bases are TGTGCCAGCAGCTTAGCGCCAGGCAGCATGAACACTGAAGCTTTCTTT. This translates into CASSLAPGSMNTEAFF. Full variable domain (remainder filled in from reference TRBV7-9 and TRBJ1-1): DTGVSQNPRHKITKRGQNVTFRCDPISEHNRLYWYRQTLGQGPEFLTYFQNEAQLEKSRLLSDRFSAERPKGSFSTLEIQRTEQGDSAMYLCASSLAPGSMNTEAFFGQGTRLTVV.

In its sample, this clonotype was seen many times. This chain connects TRBV12-3 or TRBV12-4 to TRBJ2-1; 8 bases match TRBD1. J lost 5 bases, V lost 6 bases, and 9 bases had no gene match. This CDR3 has 15 amino acids. The CDR3 region is CASSDGQGLNNEQFF. For the CDR3, the DNA is TGTGCCAGCAGCGACGGACAGGGTCTTAACAATGAGCAGTTCTTC.

This clonotype was counted many times. The rearrangement links TRBV4-2 to TRBJ2-7; TRBD2 aligns across 12 bases. Trimming took 6 bases from V and 0 from J; bases not matched to a gene: 3. Looked up from germline, CDR1 is LGHNA and CDR2 is YNFKEQ. The CDR3 runs 15 residues. CDR3 in amino acids: CASRLTSGSSYEQYF. DNA for the CDR3: TGTGCCAGCAGGTTGACTAGCGGGAGCTCCTACGAGCAGTACTTC.

The chain uses TRBV6-5 and TRBJ2-2; no clear D gene. The CDR3 is 16 amino acids. The germline CDR1 and CDR2 sequences are MNHEY and SVGAGI. The V gene lost 0 bases and the J gene lost 3 bases, with 11 bases spanning the gap. CDR3 nucleotides: TGTGCCAGCAGTTACTCGGCCCCCCGGTACACCGGGGAGCTGTTTTTT. It is translated as CASSYSAPRYTGELFF.

With regard to this clonotype: A much larger clone differs from this one at a single base, so this may be a read error. The CDR3 end shows no conserved phenylalanine or tryptophan, and so a read error is likely. The rearrangement uses TRBV7-9 and TRBJ1-1, with 11 bases aligning to TRBD1. J was trimmed by 3 bases and V by 5 bases; bases with no gene match: 5. CDR3 length: 15 amino acids. The germline V gene has CDR1 SEHNR and CDR2 FQNEAQ (reference sequence). The DNA for the CDR3 is TGTGCCAGCAGCCCCATGGACAGGGGGCACACTGAAGCTTTCCTT. Amino acid sequence: CASSPMDRGHTEAFL.

The genes are TRBV12-3 or TRBV12-4 and TRBJ2-7; TRBD1 matches at 9 bases. The CDR3 sequence is 15 residues long. After removal of 3 bases from V and 4 bases from J, the junction contained 7 bases not matched to a gene. CDR3 amino acids: CASSLLGQGIYEQYF. The DNA for the CDR3 is TGTGCCAGCAGTTTGTTGGGACAGGGAATTTACGAGCAGTACTTC.

The gene calls are TRBV7-9 and TRBJ1-2; TRBD1 aligns across 7 bases. J lost 5 bases, V lost 5 bases, and 5 bases had no gene match. The length of the CDR3 is 13 residues. The germline gives CDR1 SEHNR, CDR2 FQNEAQ (reference sequence). CDR3 in DNA: TGTGCCAGCAGCCGGGACAGTTCTTATGGCTACACCTTC. This sequence encodes CASSRDSSYGYTF.

In this sample, this clonotype turned up a few times. The chain is built from TRBV10-3 and TRBJ2-3, with no clear D. The germline CDR1 and CDR2 sequences are ENHRY and SYGVKD. V lost 10 bases, J lost 1 base, and 9 bases lay in between. The CDR3 runs to 12 residues. The CDR3, as DNA: TGTGCCACGTCCCCCCGCACAGATACGCAGTATTTT. The encoded protein is CATSPRTDTQYF.

Only a few counts were recorded for this clonotype. The gene calls are TRBV6-5 and TRBJ1-5; D perhaps matches TRBD1 (6 bases). The germline CDR1 and CDR2 sequences are MNHEY and SVGAGI. The ends were cut back, 4 bases at V and 2 bases at J, with 18 bases in the middle. CDR3 length equals 17 residues. The CDR3 spells CASSSLDGGGGNQPQHF. CDR3 coding DNA: TGTGCCAGCAGTTCCCTGGACGGTGGGGGCGGCAATCAGCCCCAGCATTTT.

This clonotype was observed many times. The chain joins TRBV6-2 or TRBV6-3 to TRBJ2-2; 9 bases align to TRBD1. The CDR3 contains 13 residues. Germline V gene sequence: CDR1 MNHEY, CDR2 SVGEGT. V dropped 6 bases and J dropped 7; count of bases not matched to a gene: 3. CDR3 sequence: CASRQGAVGELFF. CDR3 coding DNA: TGTGCCAGCAGACAGGGGGCTGTCGGGGAGCTGTTTTTT.